This T cell receptor (beta chain) was sequenced during a study of spatial heterogeneity in lung cancer. Study-level findings and limits: Among blood samples, ubiquitous expanded tumor TCRs appeared more at resection than at follow-up.

Every cDNA TCR molecule received its own unique molecular identifier. One entry per CDR3 protein results from TCRdb running MiXCR on the 5' RACE reads. The sample contains about 50,000 distinct CDR3 sequences, 7.5% to 8% of which appear only once. This clonotype was found many times. What it binds is not known. V was clipped by 5 bases and J by 8 bases; unmatched bases: 6. The length of the CDR3 is 14 residues. Germline V gives CDR1 SGHTA, CDR2 FQGNSA. Time point denoted: sample taken at primary tumor resection. Unsorted samples of tumor, nontumor lung or frozen PBMC had their whole RNA sequenced. Untreated early-stage non-small cell lung cancer patients, roughly 75 in total, were the donors.

The sequence was obtained from a female donor with early-stage non-small cell lung cancer. The V call is TRBV7-2, the J call TRBJ1-4, with 9 bases identical to TRBD1. This specimen consisted of PBMCs, obtained at surgery. CDR3 sequence (DNA): TGTGCCAGCAGCGTACAGGGGGCCGGGGAAAAACTGTTTTTT. It encodes CASSVQGAGEKLFF. Drawing the rest from reference TRBV7-2 and TRBJ1-4, the complete variable domain is GAGVSQSPSNKVTEKGKDVELRCDPISGHTALYWYRQSLGQGLEFLIYFQGNSAPDKSGLPSDRFSAERTGGSVSTLTIQRTQQEDSAVYLCASSVQGAGEKLFFGSGTQLSVL.